This note documents a single T cell receptor beta chain sequence. Its antigen is unknown. Generated by immunoSEQ multiplex PCR, the TCRdb table keeps only in-frame clones and is missing some. The sample yields 150,000 or so clones, nearly 95% seen once. This sample stems from a study of graft-versus-host responses after intestinal transplantation. The material sequenced was unstimulated CD4+ T cells sorted from spleen or lymph node cells, taken before intestinal transplant. This TCR came from a human donor who received an intestinal transplant.

The CDR3 DNA sequence: TGTGCCAGTAGTATAGTAGGGGAGGGCAATCAGCCCCAGCATTTT. Its protein is CASSIVGEGNQPQHF. The chain recombines TRBV19 with TRBJ1-5; TRBD1 is a possible D gene (5 bases). The CDR3 has 15 amino acids. Trimming pared 1 base from V and 2 bases from J, leaving 9 bases between. The germline V gene encodes CDR1 LNHDA and CDR2 SQIVND (reference sequence).